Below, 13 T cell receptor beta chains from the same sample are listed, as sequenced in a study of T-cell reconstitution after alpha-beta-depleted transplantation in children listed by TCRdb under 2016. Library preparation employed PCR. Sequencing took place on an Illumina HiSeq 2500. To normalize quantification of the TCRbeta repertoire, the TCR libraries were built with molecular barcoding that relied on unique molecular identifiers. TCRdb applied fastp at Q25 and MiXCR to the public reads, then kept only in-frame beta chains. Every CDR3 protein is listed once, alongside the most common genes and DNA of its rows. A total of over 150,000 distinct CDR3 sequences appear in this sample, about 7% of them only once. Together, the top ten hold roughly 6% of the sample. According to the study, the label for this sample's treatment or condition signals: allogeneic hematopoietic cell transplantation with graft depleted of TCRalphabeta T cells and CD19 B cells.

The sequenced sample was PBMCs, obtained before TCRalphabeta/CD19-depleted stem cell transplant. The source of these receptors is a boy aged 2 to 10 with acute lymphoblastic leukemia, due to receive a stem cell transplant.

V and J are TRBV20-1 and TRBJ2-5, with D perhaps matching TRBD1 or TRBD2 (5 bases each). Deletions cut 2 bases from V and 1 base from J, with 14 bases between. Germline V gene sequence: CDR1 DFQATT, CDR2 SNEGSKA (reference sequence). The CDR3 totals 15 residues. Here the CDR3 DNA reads TGCAGTGCTAGAAACCGGGACGGGACCCAAGAGACCCAGTACTTC. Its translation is CSARNRDGTQETQYF.

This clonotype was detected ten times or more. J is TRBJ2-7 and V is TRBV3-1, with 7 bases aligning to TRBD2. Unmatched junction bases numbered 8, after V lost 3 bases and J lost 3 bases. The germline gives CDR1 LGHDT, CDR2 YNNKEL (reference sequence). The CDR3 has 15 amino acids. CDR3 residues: CASSQAAGEGYEQYF. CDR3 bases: TGTGCCAGCAGCCAGGCGGCGGGAGAAGGCTACGAGCAGTACTTC.

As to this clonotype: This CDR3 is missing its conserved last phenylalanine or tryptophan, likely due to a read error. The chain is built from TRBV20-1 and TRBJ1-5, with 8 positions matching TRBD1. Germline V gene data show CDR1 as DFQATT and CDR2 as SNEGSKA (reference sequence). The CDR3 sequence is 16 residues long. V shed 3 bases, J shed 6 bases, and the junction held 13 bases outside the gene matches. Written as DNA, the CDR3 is TGCAGTGCTAGTGAACAGGGGGTCGGAGTCAGTCAGCCCCAGCATTGT. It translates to CSASEQGVGVSQPQHC.

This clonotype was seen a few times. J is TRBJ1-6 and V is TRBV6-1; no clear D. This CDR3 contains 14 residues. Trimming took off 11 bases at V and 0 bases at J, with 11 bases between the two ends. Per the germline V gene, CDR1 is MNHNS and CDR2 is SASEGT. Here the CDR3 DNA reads TGTGCCGCTTACAGCGGCTCCTATAATTCACCCCTCCACTTT. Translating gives CAAYSGSYNSPLHF.

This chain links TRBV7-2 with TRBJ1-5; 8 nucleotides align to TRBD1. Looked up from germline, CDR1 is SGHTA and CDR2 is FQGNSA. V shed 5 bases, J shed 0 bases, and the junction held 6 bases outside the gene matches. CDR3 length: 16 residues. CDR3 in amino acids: CASSIGQGYSNQPQHF. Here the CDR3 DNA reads TGTGCCAGCAGCATAGGACAGGGTTATAGCAATCAGCCCCAGCATTTT.

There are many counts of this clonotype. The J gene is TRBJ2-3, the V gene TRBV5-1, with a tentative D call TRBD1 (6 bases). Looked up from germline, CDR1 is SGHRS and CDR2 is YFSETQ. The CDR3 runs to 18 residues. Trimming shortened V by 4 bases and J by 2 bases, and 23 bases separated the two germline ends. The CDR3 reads CASSRPRTGLENTDTQYF. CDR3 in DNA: TGCGCCAGCAGCCGCCCCCGTACAGGGTTAGAGAACACAGATACGCAGTATTTT.

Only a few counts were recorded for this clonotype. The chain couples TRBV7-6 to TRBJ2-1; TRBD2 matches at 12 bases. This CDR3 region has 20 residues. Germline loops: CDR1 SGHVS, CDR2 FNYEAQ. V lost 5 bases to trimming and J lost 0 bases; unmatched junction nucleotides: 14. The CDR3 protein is CASSEGATSGGRSSYNEQFF. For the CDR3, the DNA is TGTGCCAGCAGCGAGGGAGCGACTAGCGGGGGAAGAAGCTCCTACAATGAGCAGTTCTTC.

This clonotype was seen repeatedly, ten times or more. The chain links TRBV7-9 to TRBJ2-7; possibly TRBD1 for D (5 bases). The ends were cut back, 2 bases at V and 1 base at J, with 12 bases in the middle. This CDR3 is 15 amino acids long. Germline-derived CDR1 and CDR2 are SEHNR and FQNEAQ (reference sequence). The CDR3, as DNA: TGTGCCAGCAGCTTAATCTCAGGGCGGTCCTACGAGCAGTACTTC. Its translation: CASSLISGRSYEQYF. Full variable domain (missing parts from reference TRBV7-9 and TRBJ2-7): DTGVSQNPRHKITKRGQNVTFRCDPISEHNRLYWYRQTLGQGPEFLTYFQNEAQLEKSRLLSDRFSAERPKGSFSTLEIQRTEQGDSAMYLCASSLISGRSYEQYFGPGTRLTVT.

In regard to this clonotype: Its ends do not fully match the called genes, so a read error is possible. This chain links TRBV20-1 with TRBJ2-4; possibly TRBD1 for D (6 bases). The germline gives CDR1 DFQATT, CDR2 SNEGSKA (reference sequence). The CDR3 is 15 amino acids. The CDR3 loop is CCARQTGSAKNIQYF. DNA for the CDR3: TGCTGTGCTAGACAAACAGGGTCGGCCAAAAACATTCAGTACTTC.

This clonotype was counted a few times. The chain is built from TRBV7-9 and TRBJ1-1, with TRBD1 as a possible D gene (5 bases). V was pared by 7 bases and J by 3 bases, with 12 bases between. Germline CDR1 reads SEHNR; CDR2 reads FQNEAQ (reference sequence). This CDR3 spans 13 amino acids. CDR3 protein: CASIQGTDTEAFF. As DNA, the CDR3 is TGTGCCAGCATCCAGGGAACGGACACTGAAGCTTTCTTT.

The CDR3 coding sequence is TGTGCCAGCAGTTACACCGGACAGACTAATAGCAATCAGCCCCAGCATTTT. The encoded protein is CASSYTGQTNSNQPQHF. V gene TRBV6-5 combines with J gene TRBJ1-5; D is possibly TRBD1 (6 bases). CDR3 size: 17 residues. The V end lost 2 bases, the J end lost 0 bases, and 14 bases lay between the germline ends. From germline, CDR1 is MNHEY and CDR2 SVGAGI.

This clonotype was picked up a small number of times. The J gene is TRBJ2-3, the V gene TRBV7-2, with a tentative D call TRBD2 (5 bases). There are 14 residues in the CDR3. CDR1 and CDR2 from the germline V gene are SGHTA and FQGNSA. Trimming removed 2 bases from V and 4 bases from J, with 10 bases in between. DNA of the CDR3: TGTGCCAGCAGCTTAACGGGGTTTGCAGATACGCAGTATTTT. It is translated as CASSLTGFADTQYF.

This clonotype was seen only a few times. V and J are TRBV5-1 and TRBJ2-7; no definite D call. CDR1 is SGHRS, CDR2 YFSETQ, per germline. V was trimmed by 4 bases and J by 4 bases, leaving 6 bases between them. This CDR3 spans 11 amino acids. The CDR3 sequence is CASSIGYEQYF. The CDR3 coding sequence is TGCGCCAGCAGCATCGGGTACGAGCAGTACTTC.